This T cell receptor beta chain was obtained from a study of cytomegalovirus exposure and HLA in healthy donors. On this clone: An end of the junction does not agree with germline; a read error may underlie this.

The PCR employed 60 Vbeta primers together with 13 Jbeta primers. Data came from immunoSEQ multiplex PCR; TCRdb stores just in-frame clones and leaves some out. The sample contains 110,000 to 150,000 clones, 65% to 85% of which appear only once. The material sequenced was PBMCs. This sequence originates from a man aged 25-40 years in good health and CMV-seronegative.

CDR3 DNA sequence: TGTGCCTGGAGCCCCTCTGGGGCCAACGGCCTGACTTTC. Its translation is CAWSPSGANGLTF. This chain uses TRBV30 with TRBJ2-6, with D possibly being TRBD1 (5 bases). Per germline, CDR1 GTSNPN and CDR2 SVGIG (reference sequence). The CDR3 totals 13 residues.